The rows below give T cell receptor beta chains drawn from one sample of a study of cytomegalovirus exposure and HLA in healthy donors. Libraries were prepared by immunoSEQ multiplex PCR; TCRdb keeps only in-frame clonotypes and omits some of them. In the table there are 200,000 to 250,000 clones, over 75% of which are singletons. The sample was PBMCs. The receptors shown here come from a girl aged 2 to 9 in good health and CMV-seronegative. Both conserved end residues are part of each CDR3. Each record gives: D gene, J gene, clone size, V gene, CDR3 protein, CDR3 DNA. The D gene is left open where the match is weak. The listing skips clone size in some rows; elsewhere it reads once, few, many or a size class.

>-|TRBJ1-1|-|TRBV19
CASSSLGSGTEAFF
TGTGCCAGTAGTTCTCTAGGCAGTGGCACTGAAGCTTTCTTT
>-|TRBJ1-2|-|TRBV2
CASSRNGANYGYTF
TGTGCCAGCAGCAGGAACGGGGCTAACTATGGCTACACCTTC
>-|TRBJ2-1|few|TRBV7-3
CASSSGIEQFF
TGTGCCAGCAGCTCCGGGATTGAGCAGTTCTTC
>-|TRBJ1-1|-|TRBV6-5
CASSLDSSEAFF
TGTGCCAGCAGTTTAGACAGTTCAGAAGCTTTCTTT
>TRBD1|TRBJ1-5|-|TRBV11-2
CASSPGGSGNQPQHF
TGTGCCAGCAGCCCAGGGGGCTCGGGCAATCAGCCCCAGCATTTT
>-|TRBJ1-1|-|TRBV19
CASSLLAAGGTEAFF
TGTGCCAGTAGTCTTTTAGCGGCTGGGGGCACTGAAGCTTTCTTT
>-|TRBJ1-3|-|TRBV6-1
CASSELSSGNTIYF
TGTGCCAGCAGTGAACTCAGCTCTGGAAACACCATATATTTT
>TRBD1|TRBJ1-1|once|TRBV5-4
CASSSTGGAAEAFF
TGTGCCAGCAGCTCAACAGGGGGGGCAGCTGAAGCTTTCTTT
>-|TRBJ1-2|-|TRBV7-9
CASSLDHGQGFLPTF
TGTGCCAGCAGCTTAGACCACGGGCAGGGGTTCTTACCCACCTTC
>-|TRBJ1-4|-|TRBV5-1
CASSGGTNEKLFF
TGCGCCAGCAGCGGGGGCACTAATGAAAAACTGTTTTTT
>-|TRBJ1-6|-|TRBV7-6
CASSLVDPRDTLGSNSPLHF
TGTGCCAGCAGCTTAGTAGACCCCCGGGACACCCTAGGGAGTAATTCACCCCTCCACTTT
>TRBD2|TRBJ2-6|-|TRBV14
CASSQLPGLAGAGANVLTF
TGTGCCAGCAGCCAACTTCCGGGACTAGCGGGAGCTGGGGCCAACGTCCTGACTTTC
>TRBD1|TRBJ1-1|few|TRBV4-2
CASSQEPGTADMNTEAFF
TGTGCCAGCAGCCAAGAACCCGGGACAGCGGACATGAACACTGAAGCTTTCTTT
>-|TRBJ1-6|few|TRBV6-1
CASSEKMGHPPLHF
TGTGCCAGCAGTGAAAAGATGGGACACCCACCCCTCCACTTT
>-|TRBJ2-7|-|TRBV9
CASSTQVGAGKSEQYF
TGTGCCAGCAGCACCCAGGTGGGGGCAGGGAAGAGCGAGCAGTACTTC
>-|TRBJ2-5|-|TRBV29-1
CSVERAFQETQYF
TGCAGCGTTGAAAGAGCCTTCCAAGAGACCCAGTACTTC
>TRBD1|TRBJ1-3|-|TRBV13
CASSLGQGGSGNTIYF
TGTGCCAGCAGCCTAGGACAGGGGGGCTCTGGAAACACCATATATTTT
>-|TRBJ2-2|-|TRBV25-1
CASSEYFQGRTGELFF
TGTGCCAGCAGTGAATATTTCCAGGGGCGCACCGGGGAGCTGTTTTTT
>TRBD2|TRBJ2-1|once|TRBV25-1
CASSGLADYNEQFF
TGTGCCAGCAGCGGACTAGCGGATTACAATGAGCAGTTCTTC
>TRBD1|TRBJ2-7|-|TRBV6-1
CASIAGGNYEQYF
TGTGCCAGCATAGCAGGGGGAAACTACGAGCAGTACTTC
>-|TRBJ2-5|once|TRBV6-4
CASSDSYLSSGRETQYF
TGTGCCAGCAGTGACTCATATTTGAGTAGCGGTAGGGAGACCCAGTACTTC
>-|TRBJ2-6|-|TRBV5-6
CASRPQGSPGANVLTF
TGTGCCAGCAGGCCCCAGGGTTCCCCTGGGGCCAACGTCCTGACTTTC
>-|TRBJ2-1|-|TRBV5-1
CASSLAEPNNEQFF
TGCGCCAGCAGCTTAGCGGAACCAAACAATGAGCAGTTCTTC
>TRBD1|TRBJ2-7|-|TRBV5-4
CASSLDLGQRAYEQYF
TGTGCCAGCAGCTTGGACTTGGGACAGAGAGCCTACGAGCAGTACTTC
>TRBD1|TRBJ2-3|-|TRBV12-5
CASGSLASPGGWYTQYF
TGTGCTAGTGGTTCCCTGGCCTCCCCAGGGGGCTGGTATACGCAGTATTTT
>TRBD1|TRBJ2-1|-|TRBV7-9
CASSPTAGQGAYNEQFF
TGTGCCAGCAGCCCAACGGCGGGACAGGGGGCCTACAATGAGCAGTTCTTC